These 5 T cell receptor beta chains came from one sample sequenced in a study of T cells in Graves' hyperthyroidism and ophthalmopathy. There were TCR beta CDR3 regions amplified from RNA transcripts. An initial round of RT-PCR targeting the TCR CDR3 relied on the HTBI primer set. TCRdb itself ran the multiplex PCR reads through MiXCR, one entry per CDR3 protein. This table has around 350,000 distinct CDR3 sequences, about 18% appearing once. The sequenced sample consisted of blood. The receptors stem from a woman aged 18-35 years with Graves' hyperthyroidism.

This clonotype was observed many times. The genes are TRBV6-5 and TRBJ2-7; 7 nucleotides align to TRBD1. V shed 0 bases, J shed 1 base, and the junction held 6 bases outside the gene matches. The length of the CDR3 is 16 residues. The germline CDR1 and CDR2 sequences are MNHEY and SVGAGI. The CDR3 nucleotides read TGTGCCAGCAGTTACTCTGGGACAGCAGTTTCCTACGAGCAGTACTTC. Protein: CASSYSGTAVSYEQYF.

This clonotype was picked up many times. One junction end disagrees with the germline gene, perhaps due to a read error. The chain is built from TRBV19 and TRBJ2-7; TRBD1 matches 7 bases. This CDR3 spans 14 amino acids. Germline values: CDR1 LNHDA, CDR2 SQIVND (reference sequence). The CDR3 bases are TGTGCCAGTGGTATCGGACAGGCCGCGGACGAGCAGTACTTC. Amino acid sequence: CASGIGQAADEQYF.

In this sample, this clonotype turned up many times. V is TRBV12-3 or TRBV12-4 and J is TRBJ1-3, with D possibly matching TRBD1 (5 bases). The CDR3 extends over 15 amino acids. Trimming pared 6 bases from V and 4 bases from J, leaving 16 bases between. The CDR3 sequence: CASRGGTFPGNTIYF. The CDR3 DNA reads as TGTGCCAGCAGGGGGGGGACGTTCCCCGGAAACACCATATATTTT.

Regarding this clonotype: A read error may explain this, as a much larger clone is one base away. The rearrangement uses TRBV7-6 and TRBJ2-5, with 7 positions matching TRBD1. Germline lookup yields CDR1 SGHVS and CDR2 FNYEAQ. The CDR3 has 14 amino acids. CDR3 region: CASSRNRGQETKYF. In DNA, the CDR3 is TGTGCTAGCAGCCGTAACAGGGGCCAAGAGACCAAGTACTTC.

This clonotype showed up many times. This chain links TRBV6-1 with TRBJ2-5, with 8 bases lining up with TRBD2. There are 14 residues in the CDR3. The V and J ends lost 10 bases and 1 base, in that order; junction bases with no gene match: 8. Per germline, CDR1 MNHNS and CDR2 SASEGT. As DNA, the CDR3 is TGTGCCACTCGTTCACGGGGGGGCCAAGAGACCCAGTACTTC. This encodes CATRSRGGQETQYF.